This T cell receptor (beta chain) was recorded in a study of long-term antiretroviral therapy in people with HIV. Study-wide results and caveats: The blood, collected between about 2004 and 2017, was possibly taken under older ART regimens. For ART adherence, viral resistance and therapy changes, no data were available. Pre-ART expanded TRB clones stayed dominant throughout, though often decreasing after ART.

The immunoSEQ assay was v3.0, run at survey level. Assay: immunoSEQ multiplex PCR; the TCRdb copy retains only in-frame clones and omits some. In the table there are approximately 29,000 clones, approximately 78% of which are singletons. There are a few counts of this clone. The antigen remains unidentified. CDR3 length: 13 residues. V lost 6 bases to trimming and J lost 1 base, with 8 bases between them. Germline CDR1 is MNHEY and CDR2 is SMNVEV (reference sequence). The chain couples TRBV27 to TRBJ2-3; no clear D. Material: unsorted PBMCs, obtained 1.5 years before starting antiretroviral therapy. The clonotype comes from a man younger than 35 with HIV. The CDR3: CASSLSGTDTQYF. For the CDR3, the DNA is TGTGCCAGCAGCCTCTCGGGCACAGATACGCAGTATTTT.